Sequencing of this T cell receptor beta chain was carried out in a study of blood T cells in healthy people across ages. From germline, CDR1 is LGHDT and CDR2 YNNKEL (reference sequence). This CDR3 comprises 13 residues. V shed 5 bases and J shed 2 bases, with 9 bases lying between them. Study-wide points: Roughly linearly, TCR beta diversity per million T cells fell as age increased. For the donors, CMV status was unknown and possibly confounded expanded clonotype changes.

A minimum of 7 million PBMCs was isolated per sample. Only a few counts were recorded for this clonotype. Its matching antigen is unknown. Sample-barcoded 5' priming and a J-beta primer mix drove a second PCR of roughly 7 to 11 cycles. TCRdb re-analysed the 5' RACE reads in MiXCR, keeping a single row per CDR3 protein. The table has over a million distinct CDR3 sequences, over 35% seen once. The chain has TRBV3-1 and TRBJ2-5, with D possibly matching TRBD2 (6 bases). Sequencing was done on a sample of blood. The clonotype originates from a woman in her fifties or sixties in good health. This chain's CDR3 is CASSNREQETQYF. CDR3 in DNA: TGTGCCAGCAGCAACCGGGAGCAAGAGACCCAGTACTTC.